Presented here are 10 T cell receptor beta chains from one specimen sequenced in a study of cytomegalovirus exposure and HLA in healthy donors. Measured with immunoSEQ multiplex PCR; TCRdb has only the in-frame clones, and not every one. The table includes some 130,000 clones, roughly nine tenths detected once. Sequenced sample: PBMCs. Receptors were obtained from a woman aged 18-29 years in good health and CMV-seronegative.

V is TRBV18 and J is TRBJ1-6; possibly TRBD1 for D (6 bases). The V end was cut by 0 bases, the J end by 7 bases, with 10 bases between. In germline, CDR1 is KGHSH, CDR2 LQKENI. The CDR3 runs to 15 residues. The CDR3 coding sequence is TGTGCCAGCTCACCACCTGGCGGGGGCAATTCACCCCTCCACTTT. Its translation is CASSPPGGGNSPLHF.

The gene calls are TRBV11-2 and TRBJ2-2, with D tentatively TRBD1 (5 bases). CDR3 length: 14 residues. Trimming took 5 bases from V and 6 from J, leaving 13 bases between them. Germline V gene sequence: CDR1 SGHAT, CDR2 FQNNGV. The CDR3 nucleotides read TGTGCCAGCAGCCCAGGGCTCATCCCCGGGGAGCTGTTTTTT. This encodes CASSPGLIPGELFF.

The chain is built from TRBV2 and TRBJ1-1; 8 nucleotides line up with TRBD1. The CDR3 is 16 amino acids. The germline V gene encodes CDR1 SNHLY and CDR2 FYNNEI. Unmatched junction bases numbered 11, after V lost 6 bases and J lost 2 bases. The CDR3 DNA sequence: TGTGCCAGCAGCCCCCGGGACAGGATCCTCAACACTGAAGCTTTCTTT. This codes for CASSPRDRILNTEAFF.

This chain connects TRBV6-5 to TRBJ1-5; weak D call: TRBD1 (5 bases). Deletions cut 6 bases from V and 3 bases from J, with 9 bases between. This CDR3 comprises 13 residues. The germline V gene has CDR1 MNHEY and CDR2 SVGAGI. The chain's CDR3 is CASSEQDNQPQHF. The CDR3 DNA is TGTGCCAGCAGCGAACAGGACAATCAGCCCCAGCATTTT.

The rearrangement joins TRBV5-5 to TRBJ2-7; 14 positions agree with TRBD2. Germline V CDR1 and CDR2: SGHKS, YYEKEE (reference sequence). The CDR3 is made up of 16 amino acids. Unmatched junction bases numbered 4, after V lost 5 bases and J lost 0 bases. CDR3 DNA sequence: TGTGCCAGCAGTGGACTAGCGGGGGGCCTCTCCTACGAGCAGTACTTC. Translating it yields CASSGLAGGLSYEQYF.

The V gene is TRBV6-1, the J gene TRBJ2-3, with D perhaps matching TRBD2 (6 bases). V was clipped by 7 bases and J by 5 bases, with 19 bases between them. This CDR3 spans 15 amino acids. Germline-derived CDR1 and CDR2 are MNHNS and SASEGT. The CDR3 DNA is TGTGCCAGCAAGGGGAGGACCCTCTCGGGAGATACGCAGTATTTT. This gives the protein CASKGRTLSGDTQYF.

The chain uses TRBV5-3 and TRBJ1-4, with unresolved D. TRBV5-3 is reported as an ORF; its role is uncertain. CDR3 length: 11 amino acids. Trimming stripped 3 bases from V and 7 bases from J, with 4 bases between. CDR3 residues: CARSWPEKLFF. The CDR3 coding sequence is TGTGCCAGAAGCTGGCCTGAAAAACTGTTTTTT.

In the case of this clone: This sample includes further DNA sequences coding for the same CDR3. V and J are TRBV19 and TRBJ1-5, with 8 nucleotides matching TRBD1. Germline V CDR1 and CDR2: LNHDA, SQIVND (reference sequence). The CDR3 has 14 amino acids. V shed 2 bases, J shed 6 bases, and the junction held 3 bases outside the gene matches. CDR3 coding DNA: TGTGCCAGTAGTATACAGGGGGCCGGTCAGCCCCAGCATTTT. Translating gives CASSIQGAGQPQHF.

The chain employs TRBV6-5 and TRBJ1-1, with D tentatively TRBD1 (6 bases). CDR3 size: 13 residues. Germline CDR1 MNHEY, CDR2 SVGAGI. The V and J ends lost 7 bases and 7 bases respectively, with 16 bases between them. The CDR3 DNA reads TGTGCCAGCACGGGGGGGGCGCGGGGTGAAGCTTTCTTT. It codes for CASTGGARGEAFF.

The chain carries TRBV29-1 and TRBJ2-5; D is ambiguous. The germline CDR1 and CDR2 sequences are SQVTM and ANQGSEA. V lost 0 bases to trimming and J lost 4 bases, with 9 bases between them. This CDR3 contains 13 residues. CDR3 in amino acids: CSVEDLASETQYF. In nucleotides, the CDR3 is TGCAGCGTTGAAGATCTGGCCTCAGAGACCCAGTACTTC.